The clone carrying this TCR beta chain appeared a few times. The data were taken from a study of T cells after yellow fever vaccination. Germline values: CDR1 SGHTA, CDR2 FQGNSA. V was pared by 0 bases and J by 9 bases, with 10 bases of the junction left unmatched. This CDR3 has 16 residues. Via MiXCR, TCRdb re-called the 5' RACE reads, giving one row per CDR3 protein. Found here are about 240,000 distinct CDR3 sequences, 6% to 7.5% of them singletons; the top ten hold 0.85%. Here the sequenced sample was CD4+ T cells sorted from PBMCs, taken 15 days after the yellow fever booster vaccination. The clonotype originates from a man aged 30 to 39 who received the YFV17D yellow fever vaccine. V gene TRBV7-2 combines with J gene TRBJ2-1; the match to TRBD2 covers 8 bases. For the CDR3, the DNA is TGTGCCAGCAGCTTAGCGACCGGGAGGGCCTCTGGTGAGCAGTTCTTC. Amino acid sequence: CASSLATGRASGEQFF.